This TCR beta chain derives from a study of response to subunit inactivated influenza vaccine. Overall study findings and caveats: Seasonal influenza vaccination, on each occasion, was suggested by the authors to recruit few new T cells.

V gave up 3 bases and J gave up 6 bases, with 12 bases separating them. CDR1 is MNHEY, CDR2 SVGAGI, per germline. This CDR3 has 14 amino acids. One entry per CDR3 protein, called by TCRdb with MiXCR from the RT-PCR reads. Of roughly 670,000 distinct CDR3 sequences in the sample, 11% to 15% were seen once. This clonotype was picked up a small number of times. The antigen is unknown. This chain joins TRBV6-5 and TRBJ1-5; tentative D call: TRBD1 (6 bases). The sample consisted of PBMCs from blood, taken less than 15 days before vaccination. The source is a man aged 45-60 years who received an inactivated influenza vaccine. The CDR3 here is CASSYQGIGQPQHF. The CDR3 nucleotides are TGTGCCAGCAGTTATCAGGGGATTGGTCAGCCCCAGCATTTT.